Listed below are T cell receptor beta chains from one sample, sequenced in a study of blood T cell repertoires in COVID-19. Sequencing was performed with immunoSEQ multiplex PCR; in TCRdb, only in-frame clones are kept and a portion is missing. The sample records approximately 500,000 clones, roughly 89% being singletons. Sequencing was done on a sample of peripheral blood. These receptors originate from a man aged 18 to 35 with COVID-19, enrolled during active disease. Both conserved end residues are trimmed from each CDR3. Each record gives: clone size, V gene, J gene, CDR3 protein. Clone size is shown for a subset of rows, as once, few, many or a class of expanded clone.

NA	TRBV7-8	TRBJ1-6	ASTGSLTYNSPLH
NA	TRBV7-2	TRBJ2-3	ASSLSGVIGTQY
NA	TRBV18	TRBJ2-3	ASSPKARVADTQY
NA	TRBV30	TRBJ1-1	AWSVSENTEAF
NA	TRBV7-9	TRBJ2-3	ASSSTGDTQY
NA	TRBV5-4	TRBJ1-4	ASSPTRDRDEKLF
NA	TRBV5-1	TRBJ1-1	ASSSLLNTEAF
NA	TRBV7-9	TRBJ2-7	ASSPRAYEQY
once	TRBV2	TRBJ1-5	ASSRQASNQPQH
NA	TRBV7-9	TRBJ1-6	ASSVELNSPLH
NA	TRBV5-1	TRBJ1-6	ASRSTGSPLH
NA	TRBV6-1	TRBJ2-1	ASSDEWGISGDTRKQF
NA	TRBV7-9	TRBJ1-1	ASSLGQGANTEAF
NA	TRBV12-3/TRBV12-4	TRBJ1-1	ASSFSTADEAF
NA	TRBV4-2	TRBJ2-7	ASSPADRADHEQY
NA	TRBV15	TRBJ1-1	ATGQHRGSEAF
NA	TRBV6-6	TRBJ2-1	ATEQAGSSYNEQF
NA	TRBV4-2	TRBJ2-5	ASSQDERTQGTQY
NA	TRBV5-1	TRBJ2-2	ASSPLANTGELF
few	TRBV27	TRBJ1-5	ASSFRGNQPQH
NA	TRBV7-9	TRBJ2-1	ASSTSGRALNEQF
NA	TRBV6-5	TRBJ1-5	ASSPSNYQPQH
NA	TRBV2	TRBJ2-3	ASTDRGATDTQY
NA	TRBV7-9	TRBJ2-7	ASSLQGVEQY
NA	TRBV6-5	TRBJ1-2	ASRPTGFNGYT
once	TRBV6-5	TRBJ2-5	ASSRQGRVETQY
NA	TRBV4-2	TRBJ2-7	ASSQDLRGTSQAQY
NA	TRBV27	TRBJ2-7	ASSFGQGGYEQY
NA	TRBV28	TRBJ1-3	ASSSPPGIASGNTIY
NA	TRBV5-1	TRBJ2-7	ASSLVAGNSYEQY
NA	TRBV27	TRBJ2-7	ASSLGRGARSYEQY
NA	TRBV6-5	TRBJ2-6	ASTLYRDRASVLT
NA	TRBV11-2	TRBJ2-7	ASSLVGSVRGYEQY
NA	TRBV3-1/TRBV3-2	TRBJ1-3	ASSQDQGKLSGNTIY
NA	TRBV7-2	TRBJ1-3	ASSLQRGVGNTIY
NA	TRBV18	TRBJ2-7	ASSPPTGKSGYEQY
NA	TRBV7-9	TRBJ2-3	ASSLGNSGGRTDTQY
NA	TRBV7-3	TRBJ1-6	ASSPGQGGNSPLH
NA	TRBV18	TRBJ2-1	ASWTSGSHNEQF
NA	TRBV13	TRBJ1-2	ASSGTGGYYGYT
NA	TRBV7-6	TRBJ2-3	ASSKVFGGKTDTQY
NA	TRBV14	TRBJ1-5	ASSQDYRGTQH
few	TRBV19	TRBJ1-5	ASSARDRGHQPQH
NA	TRBV3-1/TRBV3-2	TRBJ2-1	ASSPFANRATGNEQF
NA	TRBV5-5	TRBJ2-4	ASSLDRRESA
once	TRBV5-6	TRBJ2-3	ASSLGGLAGLDTQY
NA	TRBV6-5	TRBJ1-1	ASSLDRSMNTEAF
NA	TRBV2	TRBJ2-7	ASSVQY
NA	TRBV7-9	TRBJ2-2	ASQWTATGELF
NA	TRBV27	TRBJ2-3	ASSPDIIRGVTQY
once	TRBV5-1	TRBJ2-1	ASSLESLASGRYRGEF
once	TRBV29-1	TRBJ1-2	SVAPRQGILNYGYT
NA	TRBV5-1	TRBJ1-3	ASSLQGAGNTIY
NA	TRBV29-1	TRBJ2-1	SVRGRAMDEQF
NA	TRBV11-2	TRBJ2-7	ASSLGTRANEQY
NA	TRBV10-1	TRBJ2-1	ASSESGRGPYNEQF
NA	TRBV19	TRBJ2-1	ASSIGTTIAEEQF
few	TRBV5-4	TRBJ1-1	ASSPSTGTGVAF
NA	TRBV24-1	TRBJ1-1	ATSYGTGYTEAF
NA	TRBV3-1/TRBV3-2	TRBJ2-7	ASSHIAGTGDEQY